These T cell receptor beta chains were read from a single sample in a study of blood T cell repertoires in COVID-19. Here immunoSEQ multiplex PCR was the method, and the copy in TCRdb shows in-frame clones only, minus some. Here the sample spans roughly 190,000 clones, more than 80% being singletons. Source material: peripheral blood. These receptors were obtained from a woman aged 40 to 50 with COVID-19, enrolled during active disease. CDR3s include the opening cysteine and the closing phenylalanine or tryptophan. A D gene is named only where the DNA matches it firmly. Size values are once, few and many counts, or a class for expanded clones, and some rows have none.

j_call,cdr3_length,clone_size,d_call,v_call,cdr3_aa,cdr3_nt
TRBJ2-1,16,NA,NA,TRBV7-2,CASSLDGGSSYNEQFF,TGTGCCAGCAGCTTAGATGGGGGGAGCTCCTACAATGAGCAGTTCTTC
TRBJ2-5,15,NA,NA,TRBV12-5,CASGSTHPGEETQYF,TGTGCTAGTGGTTCCACACACCCAGGGGAAGAGACCCAGTACTTC
TRBJ1-5,13,NA,NA,TRBV27,CASSLTGNQPQHF,TGTGCCAGCAGTTTAACAGGAAATCAGCCCCAGCATTTT
TRBJ2-5,17,NA,TRBD2,TRBV14,CASSQSSGRLVGETQYF,TGTGCCAGCAGCCAATCTAGCGGGAGGTTGGTGGGAGAGACCCAGTACTTC
TRBJ2-3,18,NA,NA,TRBV6-2/TRBV6-3,CASSYSRWGRGPTDTQYF,TGTGCCAGCAGTTACAGTCGGTGGGGGCGGGGGCCAACAGATACGCAGTATTTT
TRBJ1-1,11,NA,NA,TRBV28,CASIFGTEAFF,TGTGCCAGCATCTTCGGCACTGAAGCTTTCTTT
TRBJ2-3,12,few,NA,TRBV5-1,CASSFFRETQYF,TGCGCCAGCAGCTTTTTCCGGGAGACGCAGTATTTT
TRBJ2-3,16,many,TRBD2,TRBV4-2,CASSQDPTSGGDTQYF,TGTGCCAGCAGCCAAGATCCCACTAGCGGGGGGGATACGCAGTATTTT
TRBJ2-7,14,NA,NA,TRBV30,CAWSVGGPSYEQYF,TGTGCCTGGAGTGTAGGAGGACCTTCCTACGAGCAGTACTTC
TRBJ2-1,18,NA,TRBD1,TRBV18,CASSPPEARTGVGNEQFF,TGTGCCAGCTCACCACCCGAGGCCAGGACAGGGGTTGGCAATGAGCAGTTCTTC
TRBJ1-5,15,NA,TRBD1,TRBV25-1,CASSAQGQGNQPQHF,TGTGCCAGCAGTGCCCAGGGACAGGGGAATCAGCCCCAGCATTTT
TRBJ2-7,15,NA,NA,TRBV30,CAWARATGGAYEQYF,TGTGCCTGGGCTCGGGCGACAGGCGGCGCCTACGAGCAGTACTTC
TRBJ2-1,13,few,TRBD2,TRBV7-2,CASSSGTLNEQFF,TGTGCCAGCAGCAGCGGGACTCTCAATGAGCAGTTCTTC
TRBJ1-1,11,NA,NA,TRBV18,CASSELTEAFF,TGTGCCAGCTCAGAACTAACTGAAGCTTTCTTT
TRBJ1-2,13,NA,NA,TRBV6-5,CASSPQGNYGYTF,TGTGCCAGCAGTCCCCAGGGGAACTATGGCTACACCTTC
TRBJ2-2,16,once,TRBD2,TRBV19,CASSPLAGGNTGELFF,TGTGCCAGTAGTCCTTTAGCGGGGGGGAACACCGGGGAGCTGTTTTTT
TRBJ2-7,17,once,NA,TRBV7-8,CASSSRGILPTSYEQYF,TGTGCCAGCAGCTCCCGCGGAATCCTTCCTACCTCCTACGAGCAGTACTTC
TRBJ2-1,16,NA,TRBD2,TRBV19,CASTPSGMSSYNEQFF,TGTGCCAGTACTCCTAGCGGGATGAGCTCCTACAATGAGCAGTTCTTC
TRBJ2-1,12,NA,TRBD2,TRBV19,CASSMGLAGQFF,TGTGCCAGTAGTATGGGACTAGCGGGGCAGTTCTTC
TRBJ2-2,14,NA,TRBD2,TRBV19,CASWTRGNTGELFF,TGTGCCAGTTGGACTAGGGGGAACACCGGGGAGCTGTTTTTT
TRBJ2-1,14,NA,TRBD2,TRBV27,CASTFGLADNEQFF,TGTGCCAGCACTTTCGGACTAGCGGACAATGAGCAGTTCTTC
TRBJ1-4,14,NA,NA,TRBV19,CASTPPGTNEKLFF,TGTGCCAGTACCCCCCCGGGTACTAATGAAAAACTGTTTTTT
TRBJ1-6,13,NA,NA,TRBV6-1,CASSEAHGSPLHF,TGTGCCAGCAGTGAAGCGCACGGTTCACCCCTCCACTTT
TRBJ2-2,12,once,NA,TRBV12-3/TRBV12-4,CASSLAQGELFF,TGTGCCAGCAGTTTAGCGCAGGGGGAGCTGTTTTTT
TRBJ2-2,16,NA,TRBD2,TRBV30,CAWSHWGGVRTGELFF,TGTGCCTGGAGTCACTGGGGAGGGGTCCGCACCGGGGAGCTGTTTTTT
TRBJ1-4,15,NA,NA,TRBV7-3,CASSSTAEGGEKLFF,TGTGCCAGCAGCTCCACGGCAGAAGGGGGTGAAAAACTGTTTTTT
TRBJ1-2,16,NA,TRBD1,TRBV27,CASSTGQGMLVGGYTF,TGTGCCAGCAGTACCGGACAGGGGATGTTAGTGGGTGGCTACACCTTC
TRBJ1-4,15,once,NA,TRBV21-1,CASSAPTGGSEKLFF,TGTGCCAGCAGCGCACCGACAGGGGGATCTGAAAAACTGTTTTTT
TRBJ2-5,15,NA,NA,TRBV18,CASSPPSSQGETQYF,TGTGCCAGCTCACCACCGAGTTCTCAGGGAGAGACCCAGTACTTC
TRBJ1-1,13,NA,NA,TRBV6-5,CASSPGMNTEAFF,TGTGCCAGCAGTCCAGGCATGAACACTGAAGCTTTCTTT
TRBJ2-3,16,NA,NA,TRBV7-2,CASSPTYWVSPDTQYF,TGTGCCAGCAGCCCAACCTATTGGGTTAGCCCCGATACGCAGTATTTT